What follows are 30 T cell receptor beta chains derived from one specimen sequenced in a study of shared clonotypes between healthy human individuals. Using immunoSEQ multiplex PCR, the repertoire was profiled, and TCRdb retains in-frame clones only, with some absent. The sample lists about 2.3 million clones; more than 80% were seen once. What was sequenced was naive CD4+ T cells from PBMCs. Subset of the sample: CD45RA+ positively selected. The receptors were gathered from a man aged 18 to 35 in good health. Some clones in this sample may be carry-over from other donors' samples.

The chain recombines TRBV28 with TRBJ1-1; 9 positions match TRBD1. The V gene end was trimmed by 9 bases and the J gene end by 1 base; junction bases not matched to a gene: 6. The CDR3 has 14 amino acids. The V gene's germline CDR1 is MDHEN and CDR2 SYDVKM. This chain's CDR3 is CASDPGQGNTEAFF. Here the CDR3 DNA reads TGTGCCAGTGACCCGGGACAGGGGAACACTGAAGCTTTCTTT.

The V and J genes are TRBV5-1 and TRBJ2-1; D remains ambiguous. The germline V gene encodes CDR1 SGHRS and CDR2 YFSETQ. V dropped 0 bases and J dropped 14 bases, with 9 bases sitting between them. The CDR3 contains 11 residues. CDR3 in amino acids: CASSLEGRKFF. The CDR3 DNA is TGCGCCAGCAGCTTGGAAGGACGGAAGTTCTTC.

This sequence joins TRBV5-8 and TRBJ1-5, with D unresolved. Trimming left V 1 base short and J 0 bases short, with 17 bases between. Germline V gene data show CDR1 as SGHTS and CDR2 as YDEGEE. There are 18 residues in the CDR3. This CDR3 is CASSLRERSPYSNQPQHF. In DNA form, the CDR3 reads TGTGCCAGCAGCTTGAGGGAGCGGTCCCCGTATAGCAATCAGCCCCAGCATTTT. Together with reference TRBV5-8 and TRBJ1-5, the CDR3 gives the full variable domain: EAGVTQSPTHLIKTRGQQATLRCSPISGHTSVYWYQQALGLGLQFLLWYDEGEERNRGNFPPRFSGRQFPNYSSELNVNALELEDSALYLCASSLRERSPYSNQPQHFGDGTRLSIL.

V usage is TRBV5-1 and J usage is TRBJ1-3, with TRBD1 as a possible D gene (5 bases). Germline values: CDR1 SGHRS, CDR2 YFSETQ. There are 14 residues in the CDR3. V was cut by 4 bases and J by 2 bases, with 10 bases left in between. CDR3 sequence reads: CASSDTGAGNTIYF. The CDR3 coding sequence is TGCGCCAGCAGCGATACAGGAGCTGGAAACACCATATATTTT.

The CDR3 spells CASSLGGAVTYGYTF. The CDR3 region has the DNA TGTGCCAGCAGTTTGGGGGGGGCTGTTACCTATGGCTACACCTTC. The rearrangement joins TRBV28 to TRBJ1-2; TRBD1 is a possible D gene (6 bases). V dropped 3 bases and J dropped 4 bases, with 15 bases sitting between them. This CDR3 has 15 amino acids. Germline V gene sequence: CDR1 MDHEN, CDR2 SYDVKM.

The V gene is TRBV5-1, the J gene TRBJ1-2; D not resolved. Germline CDR1 reads SGHRS; CDR2 reads YFSETQ. The CDR3 totals 15 residues. V was trimmed by 5 bases and J by 4 bases, leaving 18 bases between them. The CDR3 reads CASRLVEGRVYGYTF. CDR3 bases: TGCGCCAGCAGGCTTGTAGAGGGCAGAGTCTATGGCTACACCTTC.

This chain connects TRBV6-6 to TRBJ1-2; tentatively, D is TRBD1 (5 bases). Germline CDR1 and CDR2: MNHNY and SVGAGI (reference sequence). The CDR3 is 13 residues long. The V end was cut by 6 bases, the J end by 8 bases, with 16 bases between. CDR3 amino acids: CASSPGGVLGYTF. CDR3 nucleotide sequence: TGTGCCAGCAGCCCCGGAGGGGTGTTAGGCTACACCTTC.

This sequence joins TRBV7-2 and TRBJ2-2; TRBD1 aligns across 9 bases. The trim removed 1 base at V and 4 bases at J, leaving 1 base unmatched. Germline V gene data show CDR1 as SGHTA and CDR2 as FQGNSA. The length of the CDR3 is 15 residues. The CDR3 DNA is TGTGCCAGCAGCTTAGGGGACAGGGCCACCGGGGAGCTGTTTTTT. Protein sequence: CASSLGDRATGELFF.

The genes are TRBV28 and TRBJ2-1, with 7 bases identical to TRBD1. Germline V lookup: CDR1 MDHEN, CDR2 SYDVKM. V gave up 6 bases and J gave up 2 bases; unmatched junction bases: 7. This CDR3 comprises 15 residues. CDR3 in amino acids: CASSTRDSAYNEQFF. The CDR3 DNA is TGTGCCAGCAGCACCCGGGACAGTGCCTACAATGAGCAGTTCTTC.

This rearrangement joins TRBV19 to TRBJ2-3; D is possibly TRBD2 (5 bases). Trimming took 6 bases from V and 1 from J, leaving 11 bases between them. Germline V gene lookup returns CDR1 LNHDA and CDR2 SQIVND (reference sequence). The CDR3 totals 14 residues. CDR3 residues: CASRAGPGTDTQYF. The CDR3 coding sequence is TGTGCCAGTAGGGCGGGCCCAGGCACAGATACGCAGTATTTT.

For the CDR3, the DNA is TGTGCCAGCAGTCCCGGGACAGCACTAAATACGCAGTATTTT. Protein: CASSPGTALNTQYF. The gene calls are TRBV25-1 and TRBJ2-3; 7 bases are a match to TRBD1. The CDR3 has 14 amino acids. Germline-derived CDR1 and CDR2 are MGHDK and SYGVNS. J gave up 7 bases and V 5 bases, and 9 bases lay outside the gene matches.

The chain has TRBV27 and TRBJ2-7; D uncertain. CDR1 and CDR2 (germline): MNHEY, SMNVEV (reference sequence). Trimming removed 6 bases from V and 3 bases from J, with 15 bases in between. This CDR3 has 14 residues. The DNA of the CDR3 is TGTGCCAGCAGCCTCGTAAGGGTGGACTACGAGCAGTACTTC. Its translation is CASSLVRVDYEQYF.

The V and J genes are TRBV5-1 and TRBJ2-2; D unclear. V was shortened by 4 bases and J by 0 bases, with 10 bases between the two germline ends. The CDR3 runs to 15 residues. Germline CDR1 SGHRS, CDR2 YFSETQ. The CDR3, as DNA: TGCGCCAGCAGCCCGAAGAAACCGAACACCGGGGAGCTGTTTTTT. This translates into CASSPKKPNTGELFF.

The rearrangement joins TRBV19 to TRBJ2-6, with D possibly called TRBD1 or TRBD2 (5 bases each). The CDR3 has 17 amino acids. Germline V CDR1 and CDR2: LNHDA, SQIVND (reference sequence). V dropped 7 bases and J dropped 5 bases, with 21 bases sitting between them. The CDR3 region is CASTPGKGFRWANVLTF. CDR3 nucleotides: TGTGCCAGTACCCCGGGGAAGGGGTTCAGATGGGCCAACGTCCTGACTTTC.

This clone was seen only once. The genes are TRBV6-5 and TRBJ2-5, with 9 bases identical to TRBD1. The germline V gene encodes CDR1 MNHEY and CDR2 SVGAGI. V lost 6 bases, J lost 5 bases, and 10 bases stayed unmatched. The CDR3 covers 15 residues. The CDR3 region is CASSRRDRVMETQYF. In nucleotides, the CDR3 is TGTGCCAGCAGCCGGCGGGACAGGGTAATGGAGACCCAGTACTTC.

The rearrangement joins TRBV6-1 to TRBJ2-1, with no clear D. CDR1 is MNHNS, CDR2 SASEGT, per germline. The V and J ends lost 3 bases and 1 base respectively, with 10 bases between them. This CDR3 spans 15 amino acids. DNA of the CDR3: TGTGCCAGCAGTGAGAGAACCGGGTCCTACAATGAGCAGTTCTTC. The encoded protein is CASSERTGSYNEQFF.

The CDR3: CASSSQRGDPRREQFF. The CDR3 DNA is TGTGCCAGCAGCTCGCAACGTGGGGACCCCCGCAGGGAGCAGTTCTTC. The gene calls are TRBV5-4 and TRBJ2-1; TRBD1 or TRBD2 may be the D gene (5 bases each). CDR1 SGHNT and CDR2 YYREEE come from the germline V gene (reference sequence). This CDR3 has 16 residues. Trimming took off 3 bases at V and 10 bases at J, with 23 bases between the two ends.

As for this clone: Additional DNA sequences in this sample encode the identical CDR3. The V gene is TRBV18, the J gene TRBJ1-1; perhaps TRBD1 as D (6 bases). The CDR3 spans 15 residues. Germline V gene sequence: CDR1 KGHSH, CDR2 LQKENI. V lost 2 bases, J lost 0 bases, and 10 bases lay in between. CDR3 sequence reads: CASSPSGGLNTEAFF. The CDR3 nucleotides read TGTGCCAGCTCACCATCCGGGGGGCTGAACACTGAAGCTTTCTTT. Complete variable domain (other parts from reference TRBV18 and TRBJ1-1): NAGVMQNPRHLVRRRGQEARLRCSPMKGHSHVYWYRQLPEEGLKFMVYLQKENIIDESGMPKERFSAEFPKEGPSILRIQQVVRGDSAAYFCASSPSGGLNTEAFFGQGTRLTVV.

The chain is built from TRBV11-2 and TRBJ2-7; tentatively, D is TRBD2 (5 bases). The CDR3 has 14 residues. Per the germline V gene, CDR1 is SGHAT and CDR2 is FQNNGV. V gave up 2 bases and J gave up 7 bases, with 15 bases separating them. CDR3 DNA: TGTGCCAGCAGCTTAATCCGGGCTAGCTGGGAGCAGTACTTC. Protein: CASSLIRASWEQYF.

The gene calls are TRBV5-1 and TRBJ1-1; D unclear. The V end was cut by 0 bases, the J end by 5 bases, with 14 bases between. The CDR3 covers 15 residues. Germline-derived CDR1 and CDR2 are SGHRS and YFSETQ. The CDR3 loop reads CASSLAPMGGTEAFF. The CDR3 nucleotides are TGCGCCAGCAGCTTGGCCCCTATGGGTGGGACTGAAGCTTTCTTT.

The chain couples TRBV27 to TRBJ2-7; possibly TRBD2 for D (5 bases). V was shortened by 6 bases and J by 5 bases, with 17 bases between the two germline ends. The CDR3 covers 14 residues. The germline V gene has CDR1 MNHEY and CDR2 SMNVEV (reference sequence). This chain's CDR3 is CASSRINSGHEQYF. The CDR3 DNA reads as TGTGCCAGCAGCCGAATAAACAGCGGCCACGAGCAGTACTTC.

The rearrangement uses TRBV28 and TRBJ1-2; D gene uncertain. Trimming shortened V by 3 bases and J by 4 bases, and 15 bases separated the two germline ends. Germline CDR1 and CDR2: MDHEN and SYDVKM. The CDR3 loop spans 15 amino acids. As DNA, the CDR3 is TGTGCCAGCAGTTTCGAGGCCGCGAGGTCCTATGGCTACACCTTC. It codes for CASSFEAARSYGYTF.

The CDR3 loop reads CASSPLSSSYEQYF. The DNA of the CDR3 is TGTGCCAGCAGCCCCCTTAGCAGCTCCTACGAGCAGTACTTC. The rearrangement joins TRBV9 to TRBJ2-7; no clear D gene. The V end was cut by 4 bases, the J end by 0 bases, with 11 bases between. The CDR3 extends over 14 amino acids. CDR1 and CDR2 from the germline V gene are SGDLS and YYNGEE.

The chain has TRBV19 and TRBJ1-5; D is unresolved. Germline lookup yields CDR1 LNHDA and CDR2 SQIVND (reference sequence). The ends were cut back, 0 bases at V and 3 bases at J, with 15 bases in the middle. CDR3 length equals 17 residues. CDR3 region: CASSIDRGGKHNQPQHF. CDR3 sequence (DNA): TGTGCCAGTAGTATAGATCGAGGAGGAAAGCACAATCAGCCCCAGCATTTT.

This chain links TRBV18 with TRBJ2-7; no definite D call. The CDR3 totals 13 residues. CDR1 and CDR2 from the germline V gene are KGHSH and LQKENI. Trimming took off 3 bases at V and 3 bases at J, with 9 bases between the two ends. The CDR3 DNA sequence: TGTGCCAGCTCACCTAATGTAGGCTACGAGCAGTACTTC. Its protein is CASSPNVGYEQYF.

The chain links TRBV29-1 to TRBJ2-7; 7 bases line up with TRBD2. The CDR3 extends over 13 amino acids. The V and J ends lost 4 bases and 2 bases, in that order; junction bases with no gene match: 5. CDR1 is SQVTM and CDR2 is ANQGSEA in the germline V gene. The CDR3 DNA is TGCAGCGTTGTATCTAGCGGTACCTACGAGCAGTACTTC. Its translation: CSVVSSGTYEQYF.

Of note for this clone: Other DNA sequences in the same sample also yield this CDR3. The V and J genes are TRBV2 and TRBJ2-1, with D possibly matching TRBD1 (6 bases). The V gene's germline CDR1 is SNHLY and CDR2 FYNNEI. Trimming pared 3 bases from V and 1 base from J, leaving 7 bases between. CDR3 length: 14 residues. The CDR3 nucleotides are TGTGCCAGCAGTGAGCAGGGGTCCTACAATGAGCAGTTCTTC. Its protein product is CASSEQGSYNEQFF.

This chain connects TRBV28 to TRBJ1-5, with D perhaps TRBD1 (6 bases). Germline V gene lookup returns CDR1 MDHEN and CDR2 SYDVKM. The CDR3 extends over 15 amino acids. Trimming took 2 bases from V and 4 from J, leaving 12 bases between them. The CDR3 loop is CASSLGTPRNQPQHF. The CDR3 coding sequence is TGTGCCAGCAGTTTAGGGACACCGAGAAATCAGCCCCAGCATTTT. Filled out from reference TRBV28 and TRBJ1-5, the complete variable domain reads DVKVTQSSRYLVKRTGEKVFLECVQDMDHENMFWYRQDPGLGLRLIYFSYDVKMKEKGDIPEGYSVSREKKERFSLILESASTNQTSMYLCASSLGTPRNQPQHFGDGTRLSIL.

The chain links TRBV5-1 to TRBJ1-1, with a possible D match to TRBD1 (6 bases). Looked up from germline, CDR1 is SGHRS and CDR2 is YFSETQ. The CDR3 is made up of 15 amino acids. V lost 0 bases and J lost 2, with 11 bases in between. The CDR3 DNA reads as TGCGCCAGCAGCTTGGCACAGGGCTCCAACACTGAAGCTTTCTTT. Translated, it gives CASSLAQGSNTEAFF.

V and J are TRBV7-9 and TRBJ2-5; 12 bases fit TRBD2. CDR1 and CDR2 (germline): SEHNR, FQNEAQ (reference sequence). The length of the CDR3 is 14 residues. Trimming removed 5 bases from V and 4 bases from J; junction bases left unmatched: 2. The CDR3 sequence: CASSEGLAGETQYF. As DNA, the CDR3 is TGTGCCAGCAGCGAGGGACTAGCGGGAGAGACCCAGTACTTC.